Listed here are 28 T cell receptor beta chains from one sample, sequenced in a study of T cell responses to AZD1222 COVID-19 vaccine. Profiled with immunoSEQ multiplex PCR; TCRdb holds only in-frame clones, not every one. Counted here are 110,000 or so clones, roughly 88% occurring once; the ten biggest clones make up roughly 2.7%. This specimen consisted of peripheral blood, obtained on day 0 of AZD1222 vaccination. These receptor sequences come from an adult in good health.

The rearrangement joins TRBV27 to TRBJ2-7; 8 positions agree with TRBD2. The CDR3 sequence is 14 residues long. The germline gives CDR1 MNHEY, CDR2 SMNVEV (reference sequence). After removal of 2 bases from V and 4 bases from J, the junction contained 4 bases not matched to a gene. The CDR3 sequence: CASSLQVAGYEQYF. Here the CDR3 DNA reads TGTGCCAGCAGTTTACAGGTAGCGGGATACGAGCAGTACTTC.

The V call is TRBV5-6, the J call TRBJ2-5; D is unclear. V gave up 2 bases and J gave up 4 bases, with 12 bases separating them. This CDR3 is built from 14 residues. Germline V gives CDR1 SGHDT, CDR2 YYEEEE. CDR3: CASSLSVLPETQYF. DNA of the CDR3: TGTGCCAGCAGCTTATCGGTACTTCCAGAGACCCAGTACTTC. The full variable domain, rest sourced from reference TRBV5-6 and TRBJ2-5, is DAGVTQSPTHLIKTRGQQVTLRCSPKSGHDTVSWYQQALGQGPQFIFQYYEEEERQRGNFPDRFSGHQFPNYSSELNVNALLLGDSALYLCASSLSVLPETQYFGPGTRLLVL.

This chain joins TRBV3-1 (or the pseudogene TRBV3-2) and TRBJ1-1; unclear D gene. The CDR3 covers 13 residues. V was shortened by 4 bases and J by 2 bases, with 8 bases between the two germline ends. The germline V gene has CDR1 LGHDT and CDR2 YNNKEL (reference sequence). CDR3 amino acids: CASSLLENTEAFF. The CDR3 DNA is TGTGCCAGCAGCCTCCTGGAAAACACTGAAGCTTTCTTT.

The chain employs TRBV28 and TRBJ2-2; possibly TRBD1 for D (6 bases). V lost 3 bases and J 6 bases, leaving 14 bases between the germline ends. Germline CDR1 and CDR2: MDHEN and SYDVKM. This CDR3 is 15 amino acids long. CDR3 nucleotide sequence: TGTGCCAGCAGTTTGGGTAGGGGGATCTCCGGGGAGCTGTTTTTT. Translated: CASSLGRGISGELFF.

Turning to this clone: The same CDR3 can be traced to other DNA sequences in this sample. V gene TRBV5-1 combines with J gene TRBJ1-2; D ambiguous. The V end lost 0 bases, the J end lost 7 bases, and 10 bases lay between the germline ends. From germline, CDR1 is SGHRS and CDR2 YFSETQ. CDR3 length: 13 amino acids. CDR3 region: CASSLERAGGYTF. The CDR3 DNA reads as TGCGCCAGCAGCTTGGAGCGGGCAGGTGGCTACACCTTC. Combining the CDR3 with reference TRBV5-1 and TRBJ1-2 gives the whole variable domain KAGVTQTPRYLIKTRGQQVTLSCSPISGHRSVSWYQQTPGQGLQFLFEYFSETQRNKGNFPGRFSGRQFSNSRSEMNVSTLELGDSALYLCASSLERAGGYTFGSGTRLTVV.

The DNA of the CDR3 is TGCAGCGTTGAACCCCCCACCGGGGACTATGGCTACACCTTC. It is translated as CSVEPPTGDYGYTF. The chain recombines TRBV29-1 with TRBJ1-2; D not certain. The germline V and J ends were trimmed by 2 bases and 3 bases, with 13 bases remaining between them. Germline-derived CDR1 and CDR2 are SQVTM and ANQGSEA. The CDR3 is 14 residues long. Complete variable domain (other parts from reference TRBV29-1 and TRBJ1-2): SAVISQKPSRDICQRGTSLTIQCQVDSQVTMMFWYRQQPGQSLTLIATANQGSEATYESGFVIDKFPISRPNLTFSTLTVSNMSPEDSSIYLCSVEPPTGDYGYTFGSGTRLTVV.

The CDR3 sequence is CASSLDGSTGNTIYF. The CDR3, as DNA: TGCGCCAGCAGCTTGGACGGGTCAACGGGAAACACCATATATTTT. V and J are TRBV5-1 and TRBJ1-3; D not certain. Germline V gene lookup returns CDR1 SGHRS and CDR2 YFSETQ. The CDR3 contains 15 residues. V lost 0 bases to trimming and J lost 4 bases, with 11 bases between them.

V is TRBV10-3 and J is TRBJ1-2; 7 nucleotides match TRBD1. The CDR3 totals 13 residues. The junction had 8 bases not matched to a gene; V was cut back by 10 bases and J by 3 bases. Germline CDR1 ENHRY, CDR2 SYGVKD. CDR3 in DNA: TGTGCCAGCGGCACAGGGGTGGACTATGGCTACACCTTC. Residues: CASGTGVDYGYTF.

This chain uses TRBV5-1 with TRBJ1-2; 9 nucleotides match TRBD1. The V and J ends lost 0 bases and 3 bases, in that order; junction bases with no gene match: 9. CDR1 SGHRS and CDR2 YFSETQ come from the germline V gene. This CDR3 has 17 amino acids. The CDR3 sequence is CASSLAGGDRAYYGYTF. The CDR3, as DNA: TGCGCCAGCAGCTTGGCCGGAGGGGACAGGGCTTACTATGGCTACACCTTC. Full variable domain (rest looked up from reference TRBV5-1 and TRBJ1-2): KAGVTQTPRYLIKTRGQQVTLSCSPISGHRSVSWYQQTPGQGLQFLFEYFSETQRNKGNFPGRFSGRQFSNSRSEMNVSTLELGDSALYLCASSLAGGDRAYYGYTFGSGTRLTVV.

The chain recombines TRBV28 with TRBJ2-7; TRBD1 agrees at 9 bases. The CDR3 totals 15 residues. Germline-derived CDR1 and CDR2 are MDHEN and SYDVKM. J was trimmed by 7 bases and V by 3 bases; bases with no gene match: 10. Written as DNA, the CDR3 is TGTGCCAGCAGTTTGGGGGTCCCGGGACAGGGAGAGCAGTACTTC. Its translation is CASSLGVPGQGEQYF.

This chain uses TRBV28 with TRBJ2-1; TRBD2 is a possible D gene (5 bases). The CDR3 consists of 15 residues. Germline V lookup: CDR1 MDHEN, CDR2 SYDVKM. V lost 5 bases and J lost 3, with 14 bases in between. The CDR3 sequence: CASSTPSEVYNEQFF. CDR3 DNA sequence: TGTGCCAGCAGTACTCCCTCGGAGGTCTACAATGAGCAGTTCTTC.

The sample holds one count of this clone. The V and J genes are TRBV5-1 and TRBJ1-4; D perhaps matches TRBD1 (5 bases). This CDR3 has 15 amino acids. V lost 4 bases to trimming and J lost 7 bases, with 17 bases between them. The germline V gene encodes CDR1 SGHRS and CDR2 YFSETQ. The CDR3 DNA reads TGCGCCAGCAGCCCAGGTGCGGGGGGGGTTGAAAAACTGTTTTTT. Protein sequence: CASSPGAGGVEKLFF.

The CDR3 nucleotides are TGTGCCATCAGTGAGGCCGGCTCTGGAAACACCATATATTTT. This sequence encodes CAISEAGSGNTIYF. V gene TRBV10-3 combines with J gene TRBJ1-3; D is unclear. This CDR3 is 14 amino acids long. The V and J ends lost 2 bases and 0 bases respectively, with 5 bases between them. Germline assignment: CDR1 ENHRY and CDR2 SYGVKD.

The chain employs TRBV4-1 and TRBJ1-2; 7 bases line up with TRBD1. Trimming took 3 bases from V and 3 from J; bases not matched to a gene: 7. This CDR3 is built from 15 residues. Germline V gene sequence: CDR1 MGHRA, CDR2 YSYEKL. The CDR3 region is CASSQGVRGDYGYTF. CDR3 coding DNA: TGCGCCAGCAGCCAGGGGGTCAGGGGGGACTATGGCTACACCTTC.

This chain links TRBV28 with TRBJ1-2; 8 positions match TRBD1. V was clipped by 6 bases and J by 5 bases; unmatched bases: 11. CDR1 and CDR2 (germline): MDHEN, SYDVKM. The CDR3 has 15 residues. CDR3 in DNA: TGTGCCAGCAGGTATCCAGGGGGCGCGGGATATGGCTACACCTTC. Translating it yields CASRYPGGAGYGYTF.

The chain joins TRBV28 to TRBJ1-1; the D is unclear. Deletions cut 5 bases from V and 13 bases from J, with 11 bases between. The CDR3 has 10 residues. Germline V gives CDR1 MDHEN, CDR2 SYDVKM. In nucleotides, the CDR3 is TGTGCCAGCAGTGGCGGTTTGGTTTTCTTT. Translated: CASSGGLVFF.

The genes are TRBV4-3 and TRBJ1-2, with D possibly TRBD1 on 6 matching bases. The CDR3 runs 17 residues. Between the trimmed V and J ends, which lost 0 bases and 4 bases, there was a span of 18 bases. Germline CDR1 is LGHNA and CDR2 is YSLEER. This chain's CDR3 is CASSQEYRAHRPYGYTF. Here the CDR3 DNA reads TGCGCCAGCAGCCAAGAATACAGGGCCCATCGACCCTATGGCTACACCTTC.

The rearrangement uses TRBV12-5 and TRBJ2-7; weak D call: TRBD2 (5 bases). CDR3 length: 13 residues. The V end was cut by 6 bases, the J end by 6 bases, with 15 bases between. CDR1 is LGHNT, CDR2 FRNRAP, per germline. CDR3 region: CASGNGLSGEQYF. For the CDR3, the DNA is TGTGCTAGTGGGAACGGACTTTCGGGCGAGCAGTACTTC.

Here the CDR3 DNA reads TGTGCCAGCAGGGAGACAGGGTCTAATGAAAAACTGTTTTTT. Its protein product is CASRETGSNEKLFF. J is TRBJ1-4 and V is TRBV6-5; 7 bases fit TRBD1. Germline V lookup: CDR1 MNHEY, CDR2 SVGAGI. V lost 6 bases and J lost 3; bases outside the gene matches: 4. CDR3 length equals 14 residues.

The chain joins TRBV7-8 to TRBJ2-7; D possibly matches TRBD1 or TRBD2 (6 bases each). This CDR3 is built from 16 residues. Germline V CDR1 and CDR2: SGHVS, FQNEAQ. The V and J ends lost 5 bases and 0 bases respectively, with 17 bases between them. The CDR3 loop reads CASSDRGGTLSYEQYF. The CDR3 DNA follows: TGTGCCAGCAGCGACCGAGGGGGGACCCTCTCCTACGAGCAGTACTTC. Drawing the rest from reference TRBV7-8 and TRBJ2-7, the complete variable domain is GAGVSQSPRYKVAKRGQDVALRCDPISGHVSLFWYQQALGQGPEFLTYFQNEAQLDKSGLPSDRFFAERPEGSVSTLKIQRTQQEDSAVYLCASSDRGGTLSYEQYFGPGTRLTVT.

CDR3 nucleotide sequence: TGTGCCAGCAGTGAAAGCAGGAACACCGGGGAGCTGTTTTTT. It codes for CASSESRNTGELFF. The chain has TRBV2 and TRBJ2-2; D not certain. Germline CDR1 is SNHLY and CDR2 is FYNNEI. The CDR3 consists of 14 residues. V dropped 2 bases and J dropped 1 base, with 5 bases sitting between them.

This sequence joins TRBV7-9 and TRBJ2-2; 15 nucleotides align to TRBD2. The V gene's germline CDR1 is SEHNR and CDR2 FQNEAQ (reference sequence). CDR3 length: 16 residues. V lost 8 bases, J lost 3 bases, and 4 bases stayed unmatched. The CDR3: CASGLAGGQYTGELFF. The DNA of the CDR3 is TGTGCCAGCGGACTAGCGGGAGGGCAGTACACCGGGGAGCTGTTTTTT. Using reference TRBV7-9 and TRBJ2-2 for the parts outside the CDR3, the full variable domain is DTGVSQNPRHKITKRGQNVTFRCDPISEHNRLYWYRQTLGQGPEFLTYFQNEAQLEKSRLLSDRFSAERPKGSFSTLEIQRTEQGDSAMYLCASGLAGGQYTGELFFGEGSRLTVL.

V gene TRBV7-6 combines with J gene TRBJ2-7, with TRBD2 matching over 8 bases. The V segment lost 3 bases and the J segment 1 base; nucleotides outside the gene matches: 5. The germline V gene has CDR1 SGHVS and CDR2 FNYEAQ. The CDR3 consists of 15 residues. The CDR3 DNA reads TGTGCCAGCAGCTTCAGCGGGGGACCATCCTACGAGCAGTACTTC. Amino acids: CASSFSGGPSYEQYF.

This clone was seen only once. The chain recombines TRBV12-3 or TRBV12-4 with TRBJ1-1, with D tentatively TRBD1 (5 bases). The length of the CDR3 is 13 residues. Deletions cut 6 bases from V and 0 bases from J, with 8 bases between. CDR3 in amino acids: CASRGEMNTEAFF. For the CDR3, the DNA is TGTGCCAGCAGGGGGGAAATGAACACTGAAGCTTTCTTT.

The J gene is TRBJ2-1, the V gene TRBV4-1; D gene unclear. V lost 3 bases and J 0 bases, leaving 9 bases between the germline ends. CDR1 is MGHRA, CDR2 YSYEKL, per germline. The CDR3 is 15 amino acids. CDR3 loop: CASSQARTSYNEQFF. For the CDR3, the DNA is TGCGCCAGCAGCCAGGCCAGGACCTCCTACAATGAGCAGTTCTTC.

CDR3 sequence: CASSISGGGLNTEAFF. The CDR3 nucleotides read TGTGCCAGCAGTATTAGTGGGGGGGGCCTTAACACTGAAGCTTTCTTT. The rearrangement uses TRBV28 and TRBJ1-1; perhaps TRBD1 as D (6 bases). The V gene lost 5 bases and the J gene lost 2 bases, with 18 bases spanning the gap. The CDR3 length is 16 residues. Germline values: CDR1 MDHEN, CDR2 SYDVKM.

The gene calls are TRBV18 and TRBJ2-7, with TRBD2 matching over 11 bases. With 3 bases clipped from V and 6 bases from J, the junction kept 4 bases outside the gene matches. CDR3 size: 14 residues. Germline values: CDR1 KGHSH, CDR2 LQKENI. The CDR3 DNA follows: TGTGCCAGCTCACCCACTAGCGGGAGATCCGAGCAGTACTTC. Translating gives CASSPTSGRSEQYF.

The chain combines TRBV3-1 (or the pseudogene TRBV3-2) with TRBJ1-3; D not resolved. Trimming cost V 3 bases and J 2 bases, with 14 bases left between them. Germline V CDR1 and CDR2: LGHDT, YNNKEL (reference sequence). This CDR3 is 16 amino acids long. CDR3 in DNA: TGTGCCAGCAGCCATCGACCCCTAGAGGCTGGAAACACCATATATTTT. Translated: CASSHRPLEAGNTIYF.